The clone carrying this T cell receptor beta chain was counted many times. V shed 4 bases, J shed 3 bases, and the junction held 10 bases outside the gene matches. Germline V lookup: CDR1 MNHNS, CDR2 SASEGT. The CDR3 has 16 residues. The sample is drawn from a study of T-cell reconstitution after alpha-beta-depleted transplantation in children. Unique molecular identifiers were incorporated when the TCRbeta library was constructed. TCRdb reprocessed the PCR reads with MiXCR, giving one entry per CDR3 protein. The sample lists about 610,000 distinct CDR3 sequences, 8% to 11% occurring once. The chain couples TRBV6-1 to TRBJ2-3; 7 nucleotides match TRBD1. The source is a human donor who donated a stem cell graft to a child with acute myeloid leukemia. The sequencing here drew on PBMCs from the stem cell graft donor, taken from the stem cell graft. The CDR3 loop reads CASSANRQGWTDTQYF. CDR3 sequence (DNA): TGTGCCAGCAGTGCAAACCGACAGGGTTGGACAGATACGCAGTATTTT.